These 9 T cell receptor beta chains originate from one sample sequenced in a study of cytomegalovirus exposure and HLA in healthy donors. PCR used 60 Vbeta primers and 13 Jbeta primers. Assay used: immunoSEQ multiplex PCR; TCRdb lists only in-frame clones, some missing. Found here are 140,000 to 150,000 clones, around a tenth of them singletons; the top ten hold around 1.9%. Material for sequencing was PBMCs. These receptors all come from a male donor in good health and CMV-seronegative.

V and J are TRBV7-2 and TRBJ1-2; the D is unclear. Trimming pared 0 bases from V and 6 bases from J, leaving 11 bases between. The CDR3 is 14 residues long. Per germline, CDR1 SGHTA and CDR2 FQGNSA. Here the CDR3 reads CASSLAFRGNGYTF. In DNA form, the CDR3 reads TGTGCCAGCAGCTTAGCTTTCAGAGGGAATGGCTACACCTTC.

The sample holds a few counts of this clone. This chain connects TRBV28 to TRBJ2-7, with D uncertain. The CDR3 spans 15 residues. From germline, CDR1 is MDHEN and CDR2 SYDVKM. Trimming left V 7 bases short and J 0 bases short, with 16 bases between. The CDR3 DNA follows: TGTGCCAGCAACCCGCACGGGTCCGGCTCCTACGAGCAGTACTTC. Amino acid sequence: CASNPHGSGSYEQYF.

V and J are TRBV20-1 and TRBJ2-7; no reliable D call. V was clipped by 1 base and J by 8 bases, with 6 bases between them. The germline V gene has CDR1 DFQATT and CDR2 SNEGSKA (reference sequence). This CDR3 is built from 10 residues. CDR3 nucleotide sequence: TGCAGTGCTAGAGGGGCGAAGCAGTACTTC. Translation: CSARGAKQYF.

The rearrangement joins TRBV6-1 to TRBJ1-2; 7 nucleotides match TRBD1. The J segment lost 4 bases and the V segment lost 8 bases, leaving 4 bases of the junction unmatched. The germline CDR1 and CDR2 sequences are MNHNS and SASEGT. The CDR3 totals 12 residues. The CDR3: CASFAGGYGYTF. As DNA, the CDR3 is TGTGCCAGCTTCGCAGGGGGCTATGGCTACACCTTC.

The table lists this clone with a few counts. V gene TRBV7-3 combines with J gene TRBJ2-4; no clear D gene. The CDR3 spans 16 residues. The germline gives CDR1 SGHTA, CDR2 FQGTGA. Trimming removed 5 bases at V and 0 bases at J, with 14 bases between. The chain's CDR3 is CASSLRPGLAKNIQYF. The CDR3 DNA reads TGTGCCAGCAGCCTCCGGCCAGGCTTAGCCAAAAACATTCAGTACTTC.

The V and J genes are TRBV2 and TRBJ2-2, with D maybe TRBD1 (5 bases). This CDR3 has 15 amino acids. Germline CDR1 and CDR2: SNHLY and FYNNEI. The V end was cut by 7 bases, the J end by 0 bases, with 12 bases between. DNA for the CDR3: TGTGCCAGCAAGAACGGACAAACGAACACCGGGGAGCTGTTTTTT. Protein: CASKNGQTNTGELFF.

This clone showed up just once. The chain employs TRBV9 and TRBJ2-5; a possible D gene is TRBD1 (5 bases). Trimming took off 3 bases at V and 7 bases at J, with 13 bases between the two ends. The CDR3 totals 13 residues. Germline values: CDR1 SGDLS, CDR2 YYNGEE. The CDR3 region has the DNA TGTGCCAGCAGCGCGGCAGGGCAACGGACCCAGTACTTC. It is translated as CASSAAGQRTQYF.

This clone has only a few counts. The rearrangement links TRBV11-3 to TRBJ2-7, with 12 bases aligning to TRBD2. CDR1 and CDR2 (germline): SGHNT, YENEEA. The CDR3 spans 15 residues. V shed 4 bases, J shed 3 bases, and the junction held 4 bases outside the gene matches. CDR3 in amino acids: CASSYGLAGIYEQYF. For the CDR3, the DNA is TGTGCCAGCAGCTACGGACTAGCGGGGATCTACGAGCAGTACTTC.

A few counts support this clone. V is TRBV6-6 and J is TRBJ1-1; D is unresolved. Germline V gene data show CDR1 as MNHNY and CDR2 as SVGAGI (reference sequence). The CDR3 covers 12 residues. Deletions cut 2 bases from V and 3 bases from J, with 4 bases between. The CDR3 here is CASSYEDTEAFF. The CDR3 DNA sequence: TGTGCCAGCAGTTACGAGGACACTGAAGCTTTCTTT.